What follows are 5 T cell receptor beta chains derived from one specimen sequenced in a study of blood T cell dynamics during melanoma immunotherapy. The time point was: week 3, after first cycle of checkpoint inhibitor. Sequencing was performed with immunoSEQ multiplex PCR; in TCRdb, only in-frame clones are kept and a portion is missing. Here the sample spans about 11,000 clones, approximately 90% being singletons. Sequenced material: blood, taken from a patient treated with checkpoint blockade. These receptor sequences come from a human donor with melanoma.

The chain uses TRBV30 and TRBJ1-2; TRBD1 agrees at 7 bases. The CDR3 is 13 amino acids. The V gene's germline CDR1 is GTSNPN and CDR2 SVGIG (reference sequence). With 2 bases clipped from V and 2 bases from J, the junction kept 2 bases outside the gene matches. The CDR3 here is CAWSPDRNYGYTF. The DNA for the CDR3 is TGTGCCTGGAGTCCGGACAGGAACTATGGCTACACCTTC.

V is TRBV27 and J is TRBJ2-1; weak D call: TRBD1 (6 bases). Trimming removed 7 bases at V and 0 bases at J, with 10 bases between. Germline loops: CDR1 MNHEY, CDR2 SMNVEV (reference sequence). This CDR3 has 14 residues. CDR3 nucleotide sequence: TGTGCCAGCACTCTAGGGGGCTCCTACAATGAGCAGTTCTTC. This translates into CASTLGGSYNEQFF.

V usage is TRBV30 and J usage is TRBJ2-1; 10 bases are shared with TRBD2. CDR1 GTSNPN and CDR2 SVGIG come from the germline V gene (reference sequence). V trimming: 1 base; J trimming: 2 bases; junction bases outside the gene matches: 5. There are 16 residues in the CDR3. The CDR3 DNA reads TGTGCCTGGAGTGAGGGAACTAGCGGGGCCTACAATGAGCAGTTCTTC. Translating it yields CAWSEGTSGAYNEQFF.

The V call is TRBV20-1, the J call TRBJ1-4; D is undetermined. CDR3 length: 11 amino acids. V lost 2 bases and J lost 7, with 5 bases in between. The germline gives CDR1 DFQATT, CDR2 SNEGSKA (reference sequence). The CDR3 region has the DNA TGCAGTGCTAGATTTTTTGAAAAACTGTTTTTT. Translating gives CSARFFEKLFF.

The chain couples TRBV7-9 to TRBJ1-1; D is perhaps TRBD1 (5 bases). This CDR3 contains 13 residues. Germline values: CDR1 SEHNR, CDR2 FQNEAQ (reference sequence). Trimming cost V 5 bases and J 2 bases, with 9 bases left between them. In DNA form, the CDR3 reads TGTGCCAGCAGCCGACAGATAAACACTGAAGCTTTCTTT. Translation: CASSRQINTEAFF.